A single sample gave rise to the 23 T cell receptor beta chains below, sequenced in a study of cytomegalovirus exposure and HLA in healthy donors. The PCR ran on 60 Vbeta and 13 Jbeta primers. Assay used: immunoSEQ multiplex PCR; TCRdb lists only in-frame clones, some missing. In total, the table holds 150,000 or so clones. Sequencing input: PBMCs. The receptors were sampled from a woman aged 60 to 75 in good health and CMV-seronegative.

The CDR3: CASSEGLAAYNEQFF. CDR3 nucleotides: TGCGCCAGCAGTGAGGGACTAGCGGCCTACAATGAGCAGTTCTTC. This chain uses TRBV10-1 with TRBJ2-1; the match to TRBD2 covers 10 bases. The germline V gene encodes CDR1 WNHNN and CDR2 SYGVQD (reference sequence). Germline trimming cut 2 bases from V and 2 bases from J; bases unmatched to any gene: 0. The CDR3 covers 15 residues.

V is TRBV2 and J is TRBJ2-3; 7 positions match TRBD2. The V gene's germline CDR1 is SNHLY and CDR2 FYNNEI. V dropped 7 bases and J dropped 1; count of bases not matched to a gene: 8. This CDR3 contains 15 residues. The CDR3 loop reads CASNGAGRGTDTQYF. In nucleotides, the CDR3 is TGTGCCAGCAACGGAGCGGGGAGAGGCACAGATACGCAGTATTTT.

The CDR3, as DNA: TGTGCCATCAGTGAGTCTGGCGGTCCTAGTGGCTACACCTTC. Encoded protein: CAISESGGPSGYTF. V is TRBV10-3 and J is TRBJ1-2, with no clear D. This CDR3 has 14 amino acids. V gave up 0 bases and J gave up 7 bases, with 12 bases separating them. Germline CDR1 is ENHRY and CDR2 is SYGVKD.

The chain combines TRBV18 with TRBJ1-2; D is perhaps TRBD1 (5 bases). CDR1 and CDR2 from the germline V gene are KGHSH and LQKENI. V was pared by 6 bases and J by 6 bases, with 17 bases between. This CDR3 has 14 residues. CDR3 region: CASSPTLGADGYTF. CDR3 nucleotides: TGTGCCAGCTCCCCTACTTTAGGGGCGGATGGCTACACCTTC.

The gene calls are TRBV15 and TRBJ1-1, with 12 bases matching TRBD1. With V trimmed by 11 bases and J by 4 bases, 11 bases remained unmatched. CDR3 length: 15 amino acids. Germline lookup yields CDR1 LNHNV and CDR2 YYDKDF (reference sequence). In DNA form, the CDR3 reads TGTGCCGTAAGGGACAGGGGGCGCGGCGGCACTGAAGCTTTCTTT. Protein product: CAVRDRGRGGTEAFF.

The CDR3 region has the DNA TGTGCCAGCAGTGACAGGGGAACGGTGAGGAACACTGAAGCTTTCTTT. This encodes CASSDRGTVRNTEAFF. This sequence joins TRBV2 and TRBJ1-1; the D gene is possibly TRBD1 (6 bases). This CDR3 has 16 amino acids. V lost 3 bases, J lost 1 base, and 15 bases lay in between. From germline, CDR1 is SNHLY and CDR2 FYNNEI.

The CDR3 nucleotides are TGTGCCAGCAGCCAACCGGGACAGGGTGGGGAAAAACTGTTTTTT. Translated, it gives CASSQPGQGGEKLFF. The genes are TRBV4-2 and TRBJ1-4; 9 nucleotides align to TRBD1. The CDR3 is 15 amino acids. Per the germline V gene, CDR1 is LGHNA and CDR2 is YNFKEQ. Trimming removed 2 bases from V and 8 bases from J; junction bases left unmatched: 6.

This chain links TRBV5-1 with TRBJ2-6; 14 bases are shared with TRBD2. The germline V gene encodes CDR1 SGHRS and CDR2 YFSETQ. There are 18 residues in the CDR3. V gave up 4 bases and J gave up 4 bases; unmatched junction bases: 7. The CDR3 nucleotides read TGCGCCAGCAGCCCCCGACTAGCGGGAGGGGCAGGGGCCAACGTCCTGACTTTC. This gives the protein CASSPRLAGGAGANVLTF.

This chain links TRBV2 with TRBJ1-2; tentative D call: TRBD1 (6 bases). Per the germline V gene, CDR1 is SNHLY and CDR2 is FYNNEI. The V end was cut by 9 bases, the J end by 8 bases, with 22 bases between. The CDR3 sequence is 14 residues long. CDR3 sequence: CASTFATGLDGYTF. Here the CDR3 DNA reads TGTGCCAGTACGTTCGCGACAGGTTTGGACGGCTACACCTTC.

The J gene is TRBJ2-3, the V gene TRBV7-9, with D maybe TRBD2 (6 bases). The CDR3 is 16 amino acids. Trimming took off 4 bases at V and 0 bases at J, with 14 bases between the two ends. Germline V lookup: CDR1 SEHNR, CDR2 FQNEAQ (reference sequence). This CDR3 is CASSSLASGSTDTQYF. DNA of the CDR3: TGTGCCAGCAGCTCCCTGGCGAGCGGGAGCACAGATACGCAGTATTTT.

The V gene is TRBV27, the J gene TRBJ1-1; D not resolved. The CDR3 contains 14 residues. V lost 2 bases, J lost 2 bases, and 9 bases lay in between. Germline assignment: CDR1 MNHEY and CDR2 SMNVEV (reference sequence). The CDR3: CASSLRELNTEAFF. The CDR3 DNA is TGTGCCAGCAGTTTACGCGAGTTAAACACTGAAGCTTTCTTT.

The CDR3 is CASSGPGETQYF. CDR3 in DNA: TGTGCCAGCTCCGGGCCGGGGGAGACCCAGTACTTC. The chain combines TRBV9 with TRBJ2-5, with a weak D call TRBD2 (5 bases). The V end was cut by 7 bases, the J end by 5 bases, with 12 bases between. Looked up from germline, CDR1 is SGDLS and CDR2 is YYNGEE. The CDR3 covers 12 residues. Full variable domain (missing parts from reference TRBV9 and TRBJ2-5): DSGVTQTPKHLITATGQRVTLRCSPRSGDLSVYWYQQSLDQGLQFLIQYYNGEERAKGNILERFSAQQFPDLHSELNLSSLELGDSALYFCASSGPGETQYFGPGTRLLVL.

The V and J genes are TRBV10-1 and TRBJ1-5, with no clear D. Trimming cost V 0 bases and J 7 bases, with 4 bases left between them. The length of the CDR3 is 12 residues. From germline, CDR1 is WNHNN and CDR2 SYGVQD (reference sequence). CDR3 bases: TGCGCCAGCAGTGAGTCACGGCAGCCCCAGCATTTT. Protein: CASSESRQPQHF.

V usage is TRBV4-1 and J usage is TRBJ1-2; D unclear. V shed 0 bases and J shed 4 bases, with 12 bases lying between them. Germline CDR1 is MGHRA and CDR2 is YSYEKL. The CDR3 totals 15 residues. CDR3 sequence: CASSQDSGGVYGYTF. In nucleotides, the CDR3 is TGCGCCAGCAGCCAAGACTCTGGCGGAGTCTATGGCTACACCTTC.

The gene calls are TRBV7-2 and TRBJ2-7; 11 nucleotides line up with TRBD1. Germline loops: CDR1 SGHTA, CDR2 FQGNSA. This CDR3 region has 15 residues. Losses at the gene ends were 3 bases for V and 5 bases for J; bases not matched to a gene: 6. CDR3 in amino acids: CASSFSGQGAHEQYF. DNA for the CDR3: TGTGCCAGCAGCTTTTCCGGACAGGGGGCCCACGAGCAGTACTTC.

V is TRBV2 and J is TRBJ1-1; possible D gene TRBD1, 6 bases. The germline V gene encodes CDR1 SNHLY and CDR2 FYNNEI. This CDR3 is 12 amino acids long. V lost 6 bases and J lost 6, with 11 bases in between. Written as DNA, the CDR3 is TGTGCCAGCAGCCCACAGGGCGCTGAAGCTTTCTTT. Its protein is CASSPQGAEAFF.

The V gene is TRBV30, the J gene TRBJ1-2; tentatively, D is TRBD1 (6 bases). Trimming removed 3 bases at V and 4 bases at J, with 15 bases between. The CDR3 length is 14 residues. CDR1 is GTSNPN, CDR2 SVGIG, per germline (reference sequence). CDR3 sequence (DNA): TGTGCCTGGAGAAACAGGGCTGGTATCTATGGCTACACCTTC. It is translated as CAWRNRAGIYGYTF.

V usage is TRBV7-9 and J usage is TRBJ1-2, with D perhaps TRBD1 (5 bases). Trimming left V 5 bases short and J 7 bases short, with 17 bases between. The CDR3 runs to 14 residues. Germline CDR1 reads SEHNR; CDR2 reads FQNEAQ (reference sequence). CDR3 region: CASSPSGGRGGYTF. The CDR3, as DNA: TGTGCCAGCAGCCCCTCGGGGGGGAGAGGTGGCTACACCTTC.

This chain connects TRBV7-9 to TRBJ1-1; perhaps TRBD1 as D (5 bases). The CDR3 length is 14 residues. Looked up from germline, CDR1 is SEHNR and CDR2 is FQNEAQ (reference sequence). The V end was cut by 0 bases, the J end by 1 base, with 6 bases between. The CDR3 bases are TGTGCCAGCAGCTTAGCGCAGGGGAACACTGAAGCTTTCTTT. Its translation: CASSLAQGNTEAFF.

The CDR3 spells CASGLGGGGYTF. The DNA for the CDR3 is TGTGCTAGTGGTTTAGGGGGGGGTGGCTACACCTTC. The rearrangement uses TRBV12-5 and TRBJ1-2; D is perhaps TRBD1 (6 bases). The CDR3 runs to 12 residues. The V end was cut by 3 bases, the J end by 7 bases, with 9 bases between. Looked up from germline, CDR1 is LGHNT and CDR2 is FRNRAP. Full variable domain (rest looked up from reference TRBV12-5 and TRBJ1-2): DARVTQTPRHKVTEMGQEVTMRCQPILGHNTVFWYRQTMMQGLELLAYFRNRAPLDDSGMPKDRFSAEMPDATLATLKIQPSEPRDSAVYFCASGLGGGGYTFGSGTRLTVV.

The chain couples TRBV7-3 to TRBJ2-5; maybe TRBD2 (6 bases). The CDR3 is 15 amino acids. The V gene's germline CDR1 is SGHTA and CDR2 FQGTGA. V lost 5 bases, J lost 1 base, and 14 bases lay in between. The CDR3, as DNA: TGTGCCAGCAGCCCCGGGGGAGCGGCCCAAGAGACCCAGTACTTC. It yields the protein CASSPGGAAQETQYF.

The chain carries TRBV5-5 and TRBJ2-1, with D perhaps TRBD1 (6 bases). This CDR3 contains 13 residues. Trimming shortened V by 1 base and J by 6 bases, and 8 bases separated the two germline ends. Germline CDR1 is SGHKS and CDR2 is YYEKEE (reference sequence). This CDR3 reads CASSLLGGNEQFF. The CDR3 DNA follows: TGTGCCAGCAGCTTGTTAGGGGGCAATGAGCAGTTCTTC. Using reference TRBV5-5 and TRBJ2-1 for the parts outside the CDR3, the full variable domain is DAGVTQSPTHLIKTRGQQVTLRCSPISGHKSVSWYQQVLGQGPQFIFQYYEKEERGRGNFPDRFSARQFPNYSSELNVNALLLGDSALYLCASSLLGGNEQFFGPGTRLTVL.

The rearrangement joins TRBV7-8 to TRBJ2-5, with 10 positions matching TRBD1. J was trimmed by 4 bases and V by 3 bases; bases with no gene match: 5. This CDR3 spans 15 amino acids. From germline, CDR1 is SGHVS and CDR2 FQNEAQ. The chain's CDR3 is CASSFDRGHGETQYF. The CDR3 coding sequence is TGTGCCAGCAGCTTCGACAGGGGGCATGGAGAGACCCAGTACTTC.